A single sample gave rise to the 15 T cell receptor beta chains below, sequenced in a study of neurological immune-mediated disorders. TCRdb reprocessed the 5' RACE reads with MiXCR, giving one entry per CDR3 protein. The data contain tens of thousands of distinct CDR3 sequences, more than 3% of them singletons. The specimen sequenced was PBMCs. The origin of the receptors is a man younger than 45 with multiple sclerosis.

Ten or more counts support this clonotype. This sequence joins TRBV4-1 and TRBJ2-7; 7 positions match TRBD1. Trimming took 3 bases from V and 5 from J; bases not matched to a gene: 16. Germline V gene data show CDR1 as MGHRA and CDR2 as YSYEKL. The CDR3 has 17 amino acids. As DNA, the CDR3 is TGCGCCAGCAGCCATGATCCCCGACAGGGTGCGGTGAACGAGCAGTACTTC. Amino acid sequence: CASSHDPRQGAVNEQYF.

This clonotype appeared many times. The rearrangement links TRBV28 to TRBJ2-1; 9 positions agree with TRBD1. CDR1 and CDR2 from the germline V gene are MDHEN and SYDVKM. The CDR3 consists of 15 residues. With V trimmed by 5 bases and J by 4 bases, 6 bases remained unmatched. The CDR3 loop reads CASSTTGGPYNEQFF. CDR3 coding DNA: TGTGCCAGCAGTACCACAGGGGGCCCGTACAATGAGCAGTTCTTC.

There are many counts of this clonotype. The CDR3 DNA reads as TGTGCCAGCAGTTATATGGGGGGTTCCCACGAGCAGTACTTC. Residues: CASSYMGGSHEQYF. This sequence joins TRBV6-5 and TRBJ2-7, with D maybe TRBD2 (6 bases). The CDR3 runs 14 residues. V was shortened by 3 bases and J by 5 bases, with 14 bases between the two germline ends. From germline, CDR1 is MNHEY and CDR2 SVGAGI.

This clonotype was detected many times. This chain joins TRBV11-2 and TRBJ2-2; D not certain. Trimming shortened V by 1 base and J by 8 bases, and 8 bases separated the two germline ends. CDR1 SGHAT and CDR2 FQNNGV come from the germline V gene. The CDR3 is 13 residues long. In DNA, the CDR3 is TGTGCCAGCAGCTTAGGGCCTGGGGGGGAGCTGTTTTTT. Its protein product is CASSLGPGGELFF. Full variable domain (rest looked up from reference TRBV11-2 and TRBJ2-2): EAGVAQSPRYKIIEKRQSVAFWCNPISGHATLYWYQQILGQGPKLLIQFQNNGVVDDSQLPKDRFSAERLKGVDSTLKIQPAKLEDSAVYLCASSLGPGGELFFGEGSRLTVL.

This clonotype appeared many times. The CDR3 DNA reads TGTGCCAGCAGGGGGACAGGGGGCAACACTGAAGCTTTCTTT. Amino acid sequence: CASRGTGGNTEAFF. The chain couples TRBV6-6 to TRBJ1-1, with TRBD1 matching over 12 bases. With 6 bases clipped from V and 2 bases from J, the junction kept 1 base outside the gene matches. The CDR3 extends over 14 amino acids. The germline V gene encodes CDR1 MNHNY and CDR2 SVGAGI (reference sequence).

The chain recombines TRBV12-5 with TRBJ2-3, with 8 positions matching TRBD2. The length of the CDR3 is 17 residues. Germline CDR1 is LGHNT and CDR2 is FRNRAP. V was pared by 0 bases and J by 4 bases, with 9 bases of the junction left unmatched. The CDR3 DNA reads as TGTGCTAGTGGTTTGGTACGAACTAGCGGAACACCAGATACGCAGTATTTT. It translates to CASGLVRTSGTPDTQYF. The full variable domain, rest sourced from reference TRBV12-5 and TRBJ2-3, is DARVTQTPRHKVTEMGQEVTMRCQPILGHNTVFWYRQTMMQGLELLAYFRNRAPLDDSGMPKDRFSAEMPDATLATLKIQPSEPRDSAVYFCASGLVRTSGTPDTQYFGPGTRLTVL.

This clonotype showed up many times. The gene calls are TRBV13 and TRBJ2-7, with D tentatively TRBD1 (7 bases). Trimming cost V 2 bases and J 0 bases, with 11 bases left between them. Germline V gives CDR1 PRHDT, CDR2 FYEKMQ (reference sequence). The CDR3 covers 15 residues. This CDR3 reads CASSLQGGASYEQYF. The CDR3 nucleotides read TGTGCCAGCAGCTTACAGGGGGGCGCCTCCTACGAGCAGTACTTC.

This clonotype was found many times. This chain uses TRBV7-9 with TRBJ2-7; unclear D gene. The germline V gene has CDR1 SEHNR and CDR2 FQNEAQ (reference sequence). The CDR3 runs 14 residues. V was trimmed by 5 bases and J by 0 bases, leaving 11 bases between them. Here the CDR3 reads CASSRGRNSYEQYF. CDR3 nucleotide sequence: TGTGCCAGCAGCCGTGGACGGAACTCCTACGAGCAGTACTTC.

This clonotype was recorded at least ten times. The chain carries TRBV20-1 and TRBJ2-2; 8 bases are shared with TRBD1. J lost 6 bases, V lost 2 bases, and 5 bases had no gene match. This CDR3 contains 14 residues. Germline V CDR1 and CDR2: DFQATT, SNEGSKA (reference sequence). CDR3 in amino acids: CSARPGGRAGELFF. The CDR3 DNA reads as TGCAGTGCTAGACCAGGGGGCAGGGCCGGGGAGCTGTTTTTT.

This clonotype was seen many times. The rearrangement links TRBV5-1 to TRBJ2-5; D not certain. Germline V gives CDR1 SGHRS, CDR2 YFSETQ. There are 14 residues in the CDR3. The ends were cut back, 1 base at V and 0 bases at J, with 7 bases in the middle. The CDR3, as DNA: TGCGCCAGCAGCTTGTACCAAAACCAAGAGACCCAGTACTTC. This sequence encodes CASSLYQNQETQYF.

This clonotype was recorded at least ten times. V usage is TRBV25-1 and J usage is TRBJ2-7, with TRBD1 matching over 7 bases. This CDR3 region has 14 residues. CDR1 is MGHDK, CDR2 SYGVNS, per germline. The trim removed 3 bases at V and 5 bases at J, leaving 7 bases unmatched. CDR3 nucleotide sequence: TGTGCCAGCAGTGAGACAGGGACGATGAACGAGCAGTACTTC. Encoded protein: CASSETGTMNEQYF.

This clonotype appeared many times. The gene calls are TRBV14 and TRBJ2-2; D is undetermined. The germline gives CDR1 SGHDN, CDR2 FVKESK. Trimming stripped 1 base from V and 5 bases from J, with 8 bases between. This CDR3 region has 14 residues. In DNA form, the CDR3 reads TGTGCCAGCAGCCAAGTTCCAGCGACCGGGGAGCTGTTTTTT. Amino acid sequence: CASSQVPATGELFF.

This clonotype was seen only a few times. The rearrangement uses TRBV19 and TRBJ2-1, with 11 positions matching TRBD2. This CDR3 contains 14 residues. Germline CDR1 is LNHDA and CDR2 is SQIVND (reference sequence). V lost 8 bases to trimming and J lost 8 bases; unmatched junction nucleotides: 8. The CDR3 DNA reads as TGTGCCAGTCAACTAGCGGGAGCGTCATATGAGCAGTTCTTC. As protein: CASQLAGASYEQFF.

This clonotype showed up many times. The chain couples TRBV15 to TRBJ2-2; perhaps TRBD1 as D (5 bases). Between the trimmed V and J ends, which lost 3 bases and 1 base, there was a span of 9 bases. CDR3 length equals 15 residues. CDR1 LNHNV and CDR2 YYDKDF come from the germline V gene (reference sequence). The CDR3 loop is CATSSLGLNTGELFF. The CDR3 DNA reads TGTGCCACCAGCAGTCTGGGGCTGAACACCGGGGAGCTGTTTTTT.

This clonotype has ten or more counts. The chain joins TRBV7-6 to TRBJ1-1; D ambiguous. Deletions cut 2 bases from V and 4 bases from J, with 8 bases between. This CDR3 has 13 residues. Germline CDR1 and CDR2: SGHVS and FNYEAQ. This chain's CDR3 is CASSLSIGTEAFF. The CDR3, as DNA: TGTGCCAGCAGCTTAAGCATCGGCACTGAAGCTTTCTTT.